The next 9 T cell receptor beta chains were all read from a single sample in a study of T cell responses to AZD1222 COVID-19 vaccine. Produced via immunoSEQ multiplex PCR; TCRdb's table is partial and in-frame only. The table has tens of thousands of clones, around 91% seen once. The sequencing here drew on peripheral blood, taken on day 0 of MenACWY control vaccination. Receptors originate from an adult in good health.

This clone was seen only once. The genes are TRBV4-2 and TRBJ2-1; TRBD2 agrees at 9 bases. The CDR3 is 17 residues long. In germline, CDR1 is LGHNA, CDR2 YNFKEQ. With V trimmed by 0 bases and J by 4 bases, 7 bases remained unmatched. The CDR3 bases are TGTGCCAGCAGCCAAGATCAGACTAGCGGAGGGTACAATGAGCAGTTCTTC. It encodes CASSQDQTSGGYNEQFF.

V and J are TRBV28 and TRBJ1-3; 10 bases agree with TRBD1. The CDR3 contains 15 residues. The V segment lost 5 bases and the J segment 2 bases; nucleotides outside the gene matches: 3. CDR1 and CDR2 from the germline V gene are MDHEN and SYDVKM. The CDR3 region has the DNA TGTGCCAGCAGTAGGACAGGGGGAACTGGAAACACCATATATTTT. It translates to CASSRTGGTGNTIYF.

The chain links TRBV28 to TRBJ2-1; D is ambiguous. The CDR3 consists of 11 residues. The V gene lost 1 base and the J gene lost 8 bases, with 3 bases spanning the gap. The germline V gene encodes CDR1 MDHEN and CDR2 SYDVKM. The CDR3 DNA sequence: TGTGCCAGCAGTTTATTTGATGAGCAGTTCTTC. This translates into CASSLFDEQFF.

V is TRBV6-5 and J is TRBJ2-2; possibly TRBD1 for D (5 bases). Trimming removed 7 bases at V and 1 base at J, with 7 bases between. Germline V gene lookup returns CDR1 MNHEY and CDR2 SVGAGI. This CDR3 contains 13 residues. CDR3 sequence (DNA): TGTGCCAGCATCCAGGGGAACACCGGGGAGCTGTTTTTT. Translating it yields CASIQGNTGELFF.

The rearrangement links TRBV7-3 to TRBJ2-3; 7 bases fit TRBD1. The CDR3 consists of 13 residues. Germline-derived CDR1 and CDR2 are SGHTA and FQGTGA. Losses at the gene ends were 5 bases for V and 6 bases for J; bases not matched to a gene: 5. The CDR3 sequence is CASSDQTGDTQYF. The CDR3, as DNA: TGTGCCAGCAGCGATCAGACAGGGGATACGCAGTATTTT. The full variable domain, with the rest looked up from reference TRBV7-3 and TRBJ2-3, is GAGVSQTPSNKVTEKGKYVELRCDPISGHTALYWYRQSLGQGPEFLIYFQGTGAADDSGLPNDRFFAVRPEGSVSTLKIQRTERGDSAVYLCASSDQTGDTQYFGPGTRLTVL.

This chain uses TRBV5-1 with TRBJ2-1; 11 bases align to TRBD2. The V gene end was trimmed by 3 bases and the J gene end by 4 bases; junction bases not matched to a gene: 6. The CDR3 has 16 residues. Per the germline V gene, CDR1 is SGHRS and CDR2 is YFSETQ. CDR3 DNA: TGCGCCAGCAGCTGGGAACTAGCGGGAGTTTACAATGAGCAGTTCTTC. It specifies CASSWELAGVYNEQFF.

The chain recombines TRBV18 with TRBJ1-4, with 11 bases fitting TRBD1. V dropped 3 bases and J dropped 6; count of bases not matched to a gene: 9. The V gene's germline CDR1 is KGHSH and CDR2 LQKENI. The CDR3 sequence is 17 residues long. The CDR3 bases are TGTGCCAGCTCACCTCTCCTTCCGGGACAGGGGGATGAAAAACTGTTTTTT. It yields the protein CASSPLLPGQGDEKLFF.

J is TRBJ2-3 and V is TRBV5-4; D not certain. This CDR3 contains 13 residues. Deletions cut 0 bases from V and 3 bases from J, with 5 bases between. CDR1 and CDR2 (germline): SGHNT, YYREEE (reference sequence). This chain's CDR3 is CASSLARTDTQYF. For the CDR3, the DNA is TGTGCCAGCAGCTTGGCGAGGACAGATACGCAGTATTTT.

This clone has just a few counts. V usage is TRBV2 and J usage is TRBJ2-6; D remains unclear. This CDR3 region has 15 residues. The ends were cut back, 3 bases at V and 0 bases at J, with 6 bases in the middle. CDR1 is SNHLY, CDR2 FYNNEI, per germline. The DNA of the CDR3 is TGTGCCAGCAGTGATTTTGGCTCTGGGGCCAACGTCCTGACTTTC. Translation gives CASSDFGSGANVLTF.